This is a list of T cell receptor beta chains from one sample in a study of CD8 T cells in Susac syndrome. Via MiXCR, TCRdb re-called the immunoSEQ multiplex PCR reads, giving one row per CDR3 protein. The sample has about 210,000 distinct CDR3 sequences; approximately 95% are singletons. Specimen: CD4+ T cells from PBMCs. The receptors were gathered from a human donor with multiple sclerosis. Both conserved end residues are part of each CDR3. A D gene is named only where the DNA matches it firmly. The size entry is marked missing in some rows and otherwise reads once, few, many or a size class.

>-|-|TRBJ1-1|TRBV25-1
CASSDIRGSAFF
TGTGCCAGCAGTGATATAAGGGGATCAGCTTTCTTT
>-|-|TRBJ1-1|TRBV29-1
CSVRSSKAFF
TGCAGCGTTAGGTCCTCAAAAGCTTTCTTT
>-|-|TRBJ1-1|TRBV29-1
CSVDRGGRTEAFF
TGCAGCGTCGACCGGGGGGGAAGGACTGAAGCTTTCTTT
>-|-|TRBJ1-1|TRBV3-1
CASSQVGSEAFF
TGTGCCAGCAGCCAAGTTGGGTCTGAAGCTTTCTTT
>-|TRBD2|TRBJ2-3|TRBV20-1
CSARFGGITDTQYF
TGCAGTGCTAGGTTCGGGGGGATCACAGATACGCAGTATTTT
>-|-|TRBJ1-1|TRBV3-1
CASSRLEGANTEAFF
TGTGCCAGCAGCCGCCTCGAGGGAGCGAACACTGAAGCTTTCTTT
>-|TRBD1|TRBJ2-7|TRBV7-9
CASSLGTGGMGEQYF
TGTGCCAGCAGCTTAGGGACAGGGGGAATGGGCGAGCAGTACTTC
>-|-|TRBJ1-1|TRBV20-1
CSARYPGNTEAFF
TGCAGTGCTAGATATCCGGGTAACACTGAAGCTTTCTTT
>-|TRBD2|TRBJ2-1|TRBV30
CAWRIGTSGAREQFF
TGTGCCTGGCGAATCGGGACTAGCGGGGCCCGTGAGCAGTTCTTC
>once|-|TRBJ1-2|TRBV3-1
CASSQDNLAWGGYTF
TGTGCCAGCAGCCAAGATAACCTTGCCTGGGGTGGCTACACCTTC
>-|-|TRBJ2-5|TRBV29-1
CSAERPKETQYF
TGCAGCGCGGAACGACCGAAAGAGACCCAGTACTTC
>once|-|TRBJ1-2|TRBV12-3/TRBV12-4
CASSFVPADGYTF
TGTGCCAGCAGTTTCGTCCCAGCAGATGGCTACACCTTC
>-|-|TRBJ1-1|TRBV29-1
CSVGGWNTEAFF
TGCAGCGTTGGCGGGTGGAACACTGAAGCTTTCTTT
>-|-|TRBJ2-6|TRBV29-1
CSVGGASGANVLTF
TGCAGCGTTGGGGGGGCCTCTGGGGCCAACGTCCTGACTTTC
>-|-|TRBJ2-3|TRBV3-1
CASSRDRRLHDTQYF
TGTGCCAGCAGCCGTGACAGGAGGTTACACGATACGCAGTATTTT
>-|-|TRBJ1-1|TRBV7-9
CASRPGTNTEAFF
TGTGCCAGCAGGCCAGGGACGAACACTGAAGCTTTCTTT
>-|-|TRBJ1-2|TRBV3-1
CASSQEGRYYGYTF
TGTGCCAGCAGCCAAGAGGGCAGGTACTATGGCTACACCTTC
>-|-|TRBJ2-5|TRBV24-1
CATSEGGRETQYF
TGTGCCACCAGTGAGGGGGGGCGGGAGACCCAGTACTTC
>-|-|TRBJ1-2|TRBV29-1
CSVRGGPTNYGYTF
TGCAGCGTTCGAGGGGGACCGACTAACTATGGCTACACCTTC
>-|-|TRBJ1-1|TRBV5-4
CASSSGLHSYEAFF
TGTGCCAGCAGCTCAGGGCTTCACAGTTACGAAGCTTTCTTT
>-|-|TRBJ1-2|TRBV30
CAWTTLVGRHGYTF
TGTGCCTGGACAACCCTTGTAGGGCGGCATGGCTACACCTTC
>-|-|TRBJ1-2|TRBV30
CAWNTNVGVGGYTF
TGTGCCTGGAACACCAACGTAGGGGTCGGGGGCTACACCTTC
>-|-|TRBJ1-2|TRBV29-1
CSVVDLNYGYTF
TGCAGCGTTGTCGATCTGAACTATGGCTACACCTTC
>once|TRBD1|TRBJ2-5|TRBV30
CAWSPGQGQETQYF
TGTGCCTGGAGTCCAGGACAGGGGCAAGAGACCCAGTACTTC
>-|TRBD1|TRBJ1-2|TRBV29-1
CSVEGEAGTANYGYTF
TGCAGCGTTGAAGGGGAGGCAGGGACAGCTAACTATGGCTACACCTTC
>-|-|TRBJ1-1|TRBV15
CATSRDPEVTEAFF
TGTGCCACCAGCAGAGATCCGGAGGTGACTGAAGCTTTCTTT
>-|-|TRBJ2-7|TRBV3-1
CASSQAPSEQYF
TGTGCCAGCAGCCAGGCCCCTAGCGAGCAGTACTTC
>-|TRBD2|TRBJ2-1|TRBV3-1
CASSQGLAGPNEQFF
TGTGCCAGCAGCCAAGGGCTAGCGGGCCCCAATGAGCAGTTCTTC
>once|-|TRBJ2-1|TRBV4-1
CASSQPTRSSYNEQFF
TGCGCCAGCAGCCAGCCTACAAGAAGCTCCTACAATGAGCAGTTCTTC
>-|-|TRBJ2-1|TRBV11-1
CASSLEVRDPANEQFF
TGTGCCAGCAGCTTAGAAGTTAGGGACCCGGCGAATGAGCAGTTCTTC
>-|-|TRBJ2-2|TRBV2
CASSDRSLDKPGELFF
TGTGCCAGCAGTGATCGAAGCCTTGATAAGCCCGGGGAGCTGTTTTTT
>-|-|TRBJ1-6|TRBV12-3/TRBV12-4
CASSPGTALVNSPLHF
TGTGCCAGCAGCCCCGGGACGGCGTTGGTTAATTCACCCCTCCACTTT
>-|-|TRBJ1-5|TRBV27
CASSPDSVQPQHF
TGTGCCAGCAGTCCTGATTCAGTACAGCCCCAGCATTTT
>once|-|TRBJ2-2|TRBV3-1
CASSPLLGSPLTGELFF
TGTGCCAGCAGCCCACTACTCGGGTCACCCCTCACCGGGGAGCTGTTTTTT
>-|TRBD2|TRBJ2-4|TRBV2
CASSGIGRDIQYF
TGTGCCAGCAGTGGGATAGGGAGGGACATTCAGTACTTC
>-|-|TRBJ2-3|TRBV29-1
CSAAGPTITDTQYF
TGCAGCGCGGCGGGACCTACAATCACAGATACGCAGTATTTT